The TCR beta chain described here comes from a study of blood T cell repertoires in COVID-19. Overall study: The samples span acute and convalescent COVID-19 from the United States, Italy and Spain.

Grouping used clinical history reported by participants in a survey and questionnaire. Per the original methods: Researchers report that nucleated cell counts were estimated from reference gene primer amplification. TCRdb's table, derived via immunoSEQ multiplex PCR, lists solely in-frame clones and lacks some. The V and J calls and the clone size are those of that table, but D and trimming were determined from the DNA. The table has 200,000 to 250,000 clones, over 75% seen once. The germline V gene encodes CDR1 SGHDT and CDR2 YYEEEE. The CDR3 has 15 residues. Trimming cost V 4 bases and J 3 bases; bases outside gene matches: 6. This clone was seen just once.

The sequenced material came from PBMCs or T cells enriched from blood (not recorded which). This sequence joins TRBV5-6 and TRBJ1-1, with TRBD1 matching over 10 bases. The clonotype comes from a man aged 25 to 40 with acute COVID-19. The CDR3 protein is CASSRVDRGDTEAFF. The CDR3 DNA follows: TGTGCCAGCAGCCGGGTGGACAGGGGGGACACTGAAGCTTTCTTT.